This T cell receptor (beta chain) was recovered during a study of T cells in Graves' hyperthyroidism and ophthalmopathy. Overall study results and limits: A 13 V-J model separated ophthalmopathy from stable hyperthyroidism.

TCR beta CDR3 regions were amplified from RNA transcripts. With the HTBI primer set, the TCR CDR3 went through a first round of RT-PCR. TCRdb processed the multiplex PCR reads anew with MiXCR; each CDR3 protein has one entry. The sample includes about 640,000 distinct CDR3 sequences, around 21% of them seen just once. Concerning this clonotype: Antigen specificity is unknown.

The sample consisted of blood. The TCR was taken from a man under 40 with Graves' ophthalmopathy.

The CDR3 DNA is TGTGCCAGCAGTTTCGTCGGACTAGCGGGAGCGGGAGATACGCAGTATTTT. The encoded protein is CASSFVGLAGAGDTQYF. This sequence joins TRBV27 and TRBJ2-3, with TRBD2 identical over 13 bases. The CDR3 has 17 residues. V was pared by 3 bases and J by 5 bases, with 8 bases of the junction left unmatched. Germline CDR1 and CDR2: MNHEY and SMNVEV (reference sequence).